The sequence of this TCR beta chain was determined in a study of early T cells in non-severe SARS-CoV-2 infection. About the research overall: Chains were unpaired, as sequencing was done on bulk RNA from unsorted whole blood.

The protocol attached unique molecular identifiers to individual cDNA molecules. From the 5' RACE reads, TCRdb called clonotypes with MiXCR, one entry per CDR3 protein. Of about 39,000 distinct CDR3 sequences listed, over 4% are singletons. The CDR3 spans 16 residues. CDR1 and CDR2 (germline): SGHRS, YFSETQ. Trimming cost V 0 bases and J 2 bases, with 11 bases left between them. Sequencing was done on a sample of whole blood. The sequence was obtained from an adult who was a healthcare worker with PCR-confirmed SARS-CoV-2 infection or an uninfected control (not recorded which). The rearrangement uses TRBV5-1 and TRBJ2-2; D unresolved. The CDR3: CASSLGSARNTGELFF. The CDR3 DNA reads as TGCGCCAGCAGCTTGGGCAGCGCCCGAAACACCGGGGAGCTGTTTTTT.